The present TCR beta chain was sequenced within a study of T cell responses to AZD1222 COVID-19 vaccine. The germline V gene encodes CDR1 LNHDA and CDR2 SQIVND (reference sequence). V was clipped by 7 bases and J by 5 bases; unmatched bases: 11. This CDR3 spans 17 amino acids. As regards this clone: The antigen is undetermined.

Whole-study findings and limits: The study reported that nearly half of spike-specific TCRs target unmutated variant regions.

Profiled with immunoSEQ multiplex PCR; TCRdb holds only in-frame clones, not every one. The sample holds 95,000 to 100,000 clones, around nine tenths seen once. The genes are TRBV19 and TRBJ2-5, with TRBD2 matching 15 bases. Material: peripheral blood, obtained 28 days after the second AZD1222 dose. This TCR was sampled from an adult who received the AZD1222 COVID-19 vaccine. CDR3 loop: CASMARGLAGGGETQYF. The CDR3 nucleotides read TGTGCCAGTATGGCCCGGGGACTAGCGGGAGGCGGTGAGACCCAGTACTTC.